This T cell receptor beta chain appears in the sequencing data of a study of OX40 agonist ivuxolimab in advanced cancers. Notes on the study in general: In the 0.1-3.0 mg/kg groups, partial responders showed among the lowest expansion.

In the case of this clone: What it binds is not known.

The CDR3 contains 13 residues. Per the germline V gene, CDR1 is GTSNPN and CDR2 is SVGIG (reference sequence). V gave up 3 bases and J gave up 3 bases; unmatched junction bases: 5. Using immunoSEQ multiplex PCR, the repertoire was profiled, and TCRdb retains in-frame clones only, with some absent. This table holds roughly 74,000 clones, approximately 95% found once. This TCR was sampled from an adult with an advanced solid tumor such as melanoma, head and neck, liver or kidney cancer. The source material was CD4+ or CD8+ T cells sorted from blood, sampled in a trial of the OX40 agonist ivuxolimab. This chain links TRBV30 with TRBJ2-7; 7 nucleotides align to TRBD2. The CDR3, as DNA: TGTGCCTGGAGAGGTGGGGGGGGCTACGAGCAGTACTTC. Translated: CAWRGGGGYEQYF.